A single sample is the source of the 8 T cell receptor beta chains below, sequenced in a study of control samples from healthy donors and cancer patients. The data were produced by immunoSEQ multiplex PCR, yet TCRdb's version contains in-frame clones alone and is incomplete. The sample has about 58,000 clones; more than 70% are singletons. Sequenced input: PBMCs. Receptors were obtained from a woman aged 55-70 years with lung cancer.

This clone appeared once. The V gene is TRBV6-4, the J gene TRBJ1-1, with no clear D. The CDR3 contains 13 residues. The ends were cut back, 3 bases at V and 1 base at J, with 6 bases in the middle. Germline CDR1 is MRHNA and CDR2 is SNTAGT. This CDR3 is CASSEQANTEAFF. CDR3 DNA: TGTGCCAGCAGTGAGCAGGCGAACACTGAAGCTTTCTTT.

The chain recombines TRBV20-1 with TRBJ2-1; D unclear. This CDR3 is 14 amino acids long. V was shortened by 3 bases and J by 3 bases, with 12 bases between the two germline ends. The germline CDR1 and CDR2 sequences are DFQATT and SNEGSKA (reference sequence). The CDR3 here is CSASSRVFYNEQFF. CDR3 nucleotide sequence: TGCAGTGCTAGTTCCAGAGTCTTCTACAATGAGCAGTTCTTC.

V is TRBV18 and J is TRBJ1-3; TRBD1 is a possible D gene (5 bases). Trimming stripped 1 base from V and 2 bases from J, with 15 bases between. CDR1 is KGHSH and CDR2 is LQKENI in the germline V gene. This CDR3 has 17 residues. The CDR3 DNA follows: TGTGCCAGCTCACCACGGGCCCCTGGGACCGCTGGAAACACCATATATTTT. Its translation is CASSPRAPGTAGNTIYF.

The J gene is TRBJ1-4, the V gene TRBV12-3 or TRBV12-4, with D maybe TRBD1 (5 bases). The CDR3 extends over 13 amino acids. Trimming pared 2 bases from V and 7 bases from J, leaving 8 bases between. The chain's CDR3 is CASSLRGGEKLFF. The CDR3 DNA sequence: TGTGCCAGCAGTTTAAGGGGTGGTGAAAAACTGTTTTTT.

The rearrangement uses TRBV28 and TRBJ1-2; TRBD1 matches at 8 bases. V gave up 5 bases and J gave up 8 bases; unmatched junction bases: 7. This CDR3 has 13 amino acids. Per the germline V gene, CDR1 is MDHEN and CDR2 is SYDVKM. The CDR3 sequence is CASSPGQGEGYTF. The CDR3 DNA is TGTGCCAGCAGTCCAGGACAGGGCGAAGGCTACACCTTC.

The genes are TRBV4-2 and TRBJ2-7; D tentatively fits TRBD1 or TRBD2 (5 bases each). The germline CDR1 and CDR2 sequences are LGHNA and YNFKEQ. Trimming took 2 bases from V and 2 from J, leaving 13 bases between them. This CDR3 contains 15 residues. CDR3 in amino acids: CASSQRDMGPYEQYF. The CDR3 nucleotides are TGTGCCAGCAGCCAACGCGATATGGGACCCTACGAGCAGTACTTC.

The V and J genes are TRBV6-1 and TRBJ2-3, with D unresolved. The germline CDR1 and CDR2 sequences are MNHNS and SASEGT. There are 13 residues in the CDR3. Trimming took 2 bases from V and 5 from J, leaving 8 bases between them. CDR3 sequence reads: CASSELNGDTQYF. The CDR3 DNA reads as TGTGCCAGCAGTGAATTGAACGGAGATACGCAGTATTTT.

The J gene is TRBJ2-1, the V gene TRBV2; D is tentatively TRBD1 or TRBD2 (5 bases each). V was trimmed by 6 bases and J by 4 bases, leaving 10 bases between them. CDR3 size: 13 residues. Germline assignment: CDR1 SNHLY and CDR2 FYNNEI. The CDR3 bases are TGTGCCAGCAGCCGGGACGGATACAATGAGCAGTTCTTC. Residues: CASSRDGYNEQFF.